The 7 T cell receptor beta chains presented below share a single source sample, sequenced in a study of cytomegalovirus exposure and HLA in healthy donors (TCRdb year 2017). Library construction relied on the immunoSEQ multiplex PCR assay. For the multiplex PCR, a mixture combining 60 forward primers for TCR Vbeta segments and 13 reverse primers for TCR Jbeta segments was used. The clones in this table, taken by TCRdb from immuneACCESS, are in-frame only. Not every clone is retained; where verified, under half of the shortfall comes from an unresolved V gene, and the cause of the rest is unknown. A total of approximately 150,000 clones appear in this sample, approximately 80% of them only once. Approximately 14% of the sample belongs to the ten largest clones. Sequencing was performed on PBMCs. Receptor source: a middle-aged woman in good health and CMV-seronegative.

This clone was picked up a small number of times. In DNA, the CDR3 is TGTGCCAGCAGTGAATTGGCTTGGGAGGGGAACAATGAGCAGTTCTTC. It encodes CASSELAWEGNNEQFF. The rearrangement uses TRBV2 and TRBJ2-1, with 7 bases aligning to TRBD2. J gave up 5 bases and V 2 bases, and 9 bases lay outside the gene matches. CDR3 size: 16 residues. Germline CDR1 and CDR2: SNHLY and FYNNEI.

This chain links TRBV4-3 with TRBJ2-7; 10 positions agree with TRBD2. V lost 0 bases and J lost 2; bases outside the gene matches: 4. Germline CDR1 reads LGHNA; CDR2 reads YSLEER. The CDR3 consists of 16 residues. DNA of the CDR3: TGCGCCAGCAGCCAAGAGTTACTAGCGGGAACCTACGAGCAGTACTTC. Translating gives CASSQELLAGTYEQYF.

J is TRBJ1-5 and V is TRBV19; D is unclear. Looked up from germline, CDR1 is LNHDA and CDR2 is SQIVND (reference sequence). V lost 5 bases and J 1 base, leaving 9 bases between the germline ends. The CDR3 consists of 14 residues. In DNA, the CDR3 is TGTGCCAGTAGTCCTAGGTGGAGCAATCAGCCCCAGCATTTT. It specifies CASSPRWSNQPQHF. The whole variable domain, filled in from reference TRBV19 and TRBJ1-5, reads DGGITQSPKYLFRKEGQNVTLSCEQNLNHDAMYWYRQDPGQGLRLIYYSQIVNDFQKGDIAEGYSVSREKKESFPLTVTSAQKNPTAFYLCASSPRWSNQPQHFGDGTRLSIL.

The chain couples TRBV6-1 to TRBJ1-6; D unresolved. V lost 7 bases, J lost 6 bases, and 16 bases lay in between. The germline CDR1 and CDR2 sequences are MNHNS and SASEGT. The CDR3 is 15 residues long. CDR3 loop: CASIPNPGVNSPLHF. The DNA of the CDR3 is TGTGCCAGCATTCCGAATCCCGGGGTTAATTCACCCCTCCACTTT.

This chain links TRBV19 with TRBJ2-2, with 9 bases identical to TRBD1. Germline-derived CDR1 and CDR2 are LNHDA and SQIVND (reference sequence). There are 17 residues in the CDR3. V lost 8 bases, J lost 5 bases, and 15 bases stayed unmatched. CDR3 nucleotide sequence: TGTGCCAGTGCCGGGACAGGGACTCTTGAAGGGACCGGGGAGCTGTTTTTT. It is translated as CASAGTGTLEGTGELFF. The full variable domain, rest sourced from reference TRBV19 and TRBJ2-2, is DGGITQSPKYLFRKEGQNVTLSCEQNLNHDAMYWYRQDPGQGLRLIYYSQIVNDFQKGDIAEGYSVSREKKESFPLTVTSAQKNPTAFYLCASAGTGTLEGTGELFFGEGSRLTVL.

The chain is built from TRBV4-2 and TRBJ1-5, with 9 bases lining up with TRBD1. The trim removed 0 bases at V and 7 bases at J, leaving 4 bases unmatched. CDR3 size: 15 residues. From germline, CDR1 is LGHNA and CDR2 YNFKEQ. CDR3 bases: TGTGCCAGCAGCCAAGACACAGGGGGCGGGCAGCCCCAGCATTTT. Amino acid sequence: CASSQDTGGGQPQHF.

This clone was seen only a few times. Sequence at one end of the junction differs from germline and may be a read error. The chain carries TRBV5-1 and TRBJ2-4, with D maybe TRBD1 (5 bases). CDR1 and CDR2 (germline): SGHRS, YFSETQ. The CDR3 extends over 19 amino acids. CDR3 sequence (DNA): TGCGCCAGCAGCTTCTCCCCAAACACAGGCTCCGTTGCCAAAAACAGTCAGTACTTC. It codes for CASSFSPNTGSVAKNSQYF.